The entry below gives a single T cell receptor (beta chain) sequence along with its context. These data are taken from a study of T cells in women clearing cervical HPV infection. The data were produced by immunoSEQ multiplex PCR, yet TCRdb's version contains in-frame clones alone and is incomplete. The sample has tens of thousands of clones. Sequencing was performed on blood buffy coat. The origin of this receptor is a woman aged 18-70 years with a cervical HPV16 infection that either progressed to CIN3+ or cleared (not recorded which).

CDR3: CASSSRQVAKNIQYF. Incomplete CDR3 DNA: TGCGCCAGCAGTTCCCGGCAGGTAGCCAAAAACATT. This chain links TRBV23-1 with TRBJ2-4; D gene uncertain. The read ends 3 residues shy of where the CDR3 ends; the end is completed using the germline J gene. TRBV23-1 has ORF status, its function being uncertain. V dropped 5 bases and J dropped 0 bases, with 11 bases sitting between them. The CDR3 loop spans 15 amino acids.